This TCR beta chain originates from a study of long-term antiretroviral therapy in people with HIV (dated by TCRdb to between 2021 and 2022). A note on the overall study: The earliest samples were collected approximately a decade before the 2015 WHO recommendation for immediate ART, a period when ART was typically delayed until CD4 counts fell. No cross-contamination during QIAcube processing was seen in test extractions of a monoclonal T-cell line run alongside around 30 polyclonal samples. A total of some 200 cryopreserved PBMC samples came from 30 or so adults with confirmed HIV infection and were collected serially over a mean of approximately six years (range 1-12). This retrospective serial study examined whether starting ART and sustained HIV suppression were associated with changes in the composition and diversity of the TRB repertoire in peripheral blood. Among the 25 to 35 participants with HIV, eleven were female.

Note on this clone: What antigen it recognizes has not been identified. Base quality data are lacking; no much larger clone is found one base away.

The immunoSEQ hsTCRB v3.0 assay was used at survey level resolution for TRB variable region sequencing. The targeted TRB sequencing depth was about 35,000-55,000 T-cell genomes per sample. An Illumina MiSeq with a v3 150-cycle kit was used to sequence the pooled TRB libraries. The authors' pipeline ran thus. Repertoire analysis was performed in R inside a reproducible Nextflow workflow that covered QC, data transformation and analysis. Custom analyses were implemented in LymphoSeq2, an R package for AIRR-Seq data exploration. A few samples that produced fewer than 5000 total TRB sequences were removed, so 180 or so HIV repertoires were analyzed. Among the 180 or so HIV repertoires that were kept, approximately 61 were collected before ART initiation and roughly 130 were collected after ART initiation. Repertoires were downsampled to 5000 TRB nucleotide sequences, and summary statistics were averaged over 100 downsampling iterations. The analysis kept only TRB sequences whose CDR3 regions were at least seven amino acids long. Two measures captured diversity: a Shannon entropy-derived clonality score and the Gini coefficient. In repertoire networks, the top 5000 CDR3 amino acid sequences were linked whenever an edit distance of one separated two sequences. For TRB CDR3 amino acid sequences, antigen specificity groups and MHC restriction were predicted with GLIPH2. To flag known associations with CMV, EBV, HIV or tissue antigens, CDR3 amino acid sequences were compared against VDJdb and McPAS-TCR. Pre-ART, post-ART and control groups were compared with Wilcoxon signed-rank tests and Holm-Bonferroni correction. TCRdb limited this immuneACCESS table to in-frame rearrangements with V and J called. A share of clones is missing; checked studies link under half to unresolved V genes, and the rest is unexplained. D and trimming come from the DNA, and the V and J calls and clone size come from that table. The sample records 10,000 to 15,000 clones, about 80% of which are singletons. The biggest ten clones account for 14% of the sample.

The paper's findings and limits, for the study overall: Limited PBMC availability meant only the TCR beta chain was sequenced, without alpha chain pairing. No data were available on ART adherence, viral resistance or therapy changes, limiting inferences about post-ART repertoire changes. Because cell numbers in pre-ART samples were limited, unsorted PBMC were profiled instead of sorted CD4+ and CD8+ T cells. The samples span the years 2004 to 2017, and the ART regimens used at that time may not be as effective as current regimens. Expanded TRB clones identified before ART initiation dominated the repertoire at all time points, although this dominance fluctuated and declined in many PLHIV after ART. Starting ART was linked to a significant rise in TRB diversity, yet even after long-term ART the diversity remained significantly lower than in transplant donor controls. HIV repertoires had narrower CDR3 length ranges than controls, and the network structure suggested an antigen-experienced repertoire that shifted only slightly toward naive after ART.

Participants were included only if at least one PBMC sample before ART initiation and at least two post-ART samples were available. All participants with HIV were treated in the United States of America. Before DNA extraction, cryopreserved samples of about 0.9-10 million PBMC were thawed and then washed. At the time of the earliest PBMC sample for each participant with HIV, ages ranged from roughly 20 to 60 years. PBMC samples were contributed by each participant from 1-4 timepoints before ART initiation and 2-8 timepoints after ART initiation, with a median of 7 samples. For every participant, serial HIV viral load, CD4+ T-cell count, ART history and demographic data were obtained. Genomic DNA was extracted from unsorted PBMC with a Qiagen kit on a QIAcube, with processing performed in batches of 12 samples. The CDR3 goes from the cysteine to the phenylalanine over 14 residues. Only CDR3 DNA is held: 42 bases, read in frame from base 1. Per the germline V gene (reference sequence), LNHDA is the CDR1 and SQIVND is the CDR2. At the junction V is shortened by 0 bases and J by 4 bases; bases outside the gene matches: 2.

The sample consisted of unsorted PBMCs, taken 1.3 years after starting antiretroviral therapy. The clonotype was recovered from a woman between 18 and 29 years old with HIV. This receptor chain uses TRBV19 and TRBJ2-7; TRBD2 agrees with 8 junctional bases. The DNA reads as follows: TGTGCCAGTAGTATAGATCGGGGGGGATACGAGCAGTACTTC. The encoded protein is CASSIDRGGYEQYF.